This T cell receptor (beta chain) was captured in a study of blood T cell repertoires in COVID-19. About the study: The United States, Italy and Spain were the sources of the acute and convalescent COVID-19 samples.

This table comes from immunoSEQ multiplex PCR, and its TCRdb copy is limited to in-frame clones, with some not included. The sample includes around 150,000 clones, more than 75% seen only once; the top ten take around 9.9%. J was trimmed by 5 bases and V by 2 bases; bases with no gene match: 11. CDR1 is LGHDT and CDR2 is YNNKEL in the germline V gene (reference sequence). The length of the CDR3 is 16 residues. Sequencing was performed on peripheral blood. The chain carries TRBV3-1 (or the pseudogene TRBV3-2) and TRBJ2-5; 7 nucleotides line up with TRBD2. This TCR was recovered from a man between 60 and 75 years old who had recovered from COVID-19. This CDR3 is CASSQTTGTIGETQYF. CDR3 bases: TGTGCCAGCAGCCAAACCACCGGGACTATTGGGGAGACCCAGTACTTC.